The clone carrying this TCR beta chain has more than one count but fewer than ten. Its specificity is unknown. Germline values: CDR1 MNHEY, CDR2 SVGEGT. This CDR3 spans 15 amino acids. V lost 2 bases and J lost 2, with 13 bases in between. The entry originates in a study of T cells after yellow fever vaccination. Study-wide points: Abundant bulk-derived clonotypes could contaminate FACS-sorted repertoires. Of the clonotypes, a small share occurred in both CD4 and CD8 compartments.

Using its own MiXCR run on the 5' RACE reads, TCRdb lists one record per CDR3 protein. The sample yields 320,000 or so distinct CDR3 sequences, 8.1% seen once. The starting material was PBMCs, obtained more than 40 days after the first yellow fever vaccination. This TCR was recovered from a man younger than 35 who received the YFV17D yellow fever vaccine. This chain joins TRBV6-2 or TRBV6-3 and TRBJ2-7; perhaps TRBD2 as D (6 bases). The DNA for the CDR3 is TGTGCCAGCAGTTACCCGGGACTCCTACCCTACGAGCAGTACTTC. Encoded protein: CASSYPGLLPYEQYF.